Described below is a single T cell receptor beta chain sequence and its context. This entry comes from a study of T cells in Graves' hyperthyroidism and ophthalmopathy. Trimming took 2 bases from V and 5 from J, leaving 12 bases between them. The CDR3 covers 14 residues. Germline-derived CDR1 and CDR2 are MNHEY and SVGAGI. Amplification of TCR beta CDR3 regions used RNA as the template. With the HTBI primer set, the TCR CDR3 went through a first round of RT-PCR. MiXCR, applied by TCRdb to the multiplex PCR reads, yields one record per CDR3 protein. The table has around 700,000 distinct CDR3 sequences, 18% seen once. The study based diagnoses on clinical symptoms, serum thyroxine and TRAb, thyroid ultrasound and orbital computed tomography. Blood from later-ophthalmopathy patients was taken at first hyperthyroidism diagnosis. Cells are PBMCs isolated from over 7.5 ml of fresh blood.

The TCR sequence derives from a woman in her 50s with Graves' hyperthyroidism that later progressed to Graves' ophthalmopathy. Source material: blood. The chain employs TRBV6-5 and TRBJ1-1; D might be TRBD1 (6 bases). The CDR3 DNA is TGTGCCAGCAGTTACGGCAGGGGATATACTGAAGCTTTCTTT. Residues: CASSYGRGYTEAFF.